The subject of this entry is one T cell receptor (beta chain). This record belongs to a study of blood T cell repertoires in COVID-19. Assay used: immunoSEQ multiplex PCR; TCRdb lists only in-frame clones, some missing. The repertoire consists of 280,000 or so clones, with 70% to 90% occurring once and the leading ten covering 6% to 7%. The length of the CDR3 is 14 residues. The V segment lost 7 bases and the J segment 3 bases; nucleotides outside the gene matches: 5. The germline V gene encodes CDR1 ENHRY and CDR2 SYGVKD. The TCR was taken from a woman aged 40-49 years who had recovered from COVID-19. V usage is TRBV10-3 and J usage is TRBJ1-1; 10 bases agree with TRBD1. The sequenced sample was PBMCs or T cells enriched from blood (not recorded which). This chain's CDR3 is CAIMDGQGDTEAFF. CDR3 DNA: TGTGCCATCATGGACGGACAGGGGGACACTGAAGCTTTCTTT.